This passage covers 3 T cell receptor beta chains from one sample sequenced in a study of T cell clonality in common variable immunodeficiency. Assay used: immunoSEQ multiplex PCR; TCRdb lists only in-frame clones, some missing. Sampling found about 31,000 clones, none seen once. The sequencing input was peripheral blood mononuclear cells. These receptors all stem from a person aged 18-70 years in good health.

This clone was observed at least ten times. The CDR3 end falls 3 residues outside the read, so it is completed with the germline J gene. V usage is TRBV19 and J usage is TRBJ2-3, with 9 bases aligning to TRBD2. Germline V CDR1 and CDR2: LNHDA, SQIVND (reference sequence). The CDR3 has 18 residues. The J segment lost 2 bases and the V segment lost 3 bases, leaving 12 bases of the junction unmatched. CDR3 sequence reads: CASSISSGASGNTDTQYF. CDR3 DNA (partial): TGTGCCAGTAGTATCTCATCTGGGGCTAGCGGGAACACAGATACG.

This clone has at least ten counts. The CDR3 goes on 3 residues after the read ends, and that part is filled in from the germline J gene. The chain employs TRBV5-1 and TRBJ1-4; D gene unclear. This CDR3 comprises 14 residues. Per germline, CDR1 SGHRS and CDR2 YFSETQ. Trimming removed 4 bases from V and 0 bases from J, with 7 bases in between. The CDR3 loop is CASSDKATNEKLFF. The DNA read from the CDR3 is TGCGCCAGCAGCGACAAAGCAACTAATGAAAAA.

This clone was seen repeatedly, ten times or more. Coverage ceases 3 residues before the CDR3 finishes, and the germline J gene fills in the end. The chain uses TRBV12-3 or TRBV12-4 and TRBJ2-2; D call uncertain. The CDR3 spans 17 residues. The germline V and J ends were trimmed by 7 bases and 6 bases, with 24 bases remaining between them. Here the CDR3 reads CASISGVGDTQSGELFF. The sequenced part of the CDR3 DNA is TGTGCCAGCATCTCAGGTGTTGGTGACACCCAATCCGGGGAG.